Shown below are 23 T cell receptor beta chains from a single sample sequenced in a study of shared clonotypes between healthy human individuals. Naivety among CD8 cells was defined by CD45RO negativity and positive CCR7 selection, thereby excluding terminally differentiated effector memory CD45RA+ cells. Some clones are missing from TCRdb's copy, which holds only in-frame ones; the method was immunoSEQ multiplex PCR. The sample comprises about 2,100,000 clones, about 92% of which are singletons, and more than 1.5% rests with the top ten. Sequenced input: naive CD8+ T cells from PBMCs. The source is a man between 18 and 29 years old in good health. Some clones in this sample may be carry-over from other donors' samples.

This clone was seen a single time. The V call is TRBV6-6, the J call TRBJ2-3, with TRBD2 identical over 7 bases. CDR1 and CDR2 from the germline V gene are MNHNY and SVGAGI (reference sequence). The CDR3 has 13 residues. J was trimmed by 6 bases and V by 4 bases; bases with no gene match: 4. The CDR3 here is CASSWGSGDTQYF. The CDR3 nucleotides read TGTGCCAGCAGTTGGGGTAGCGGGGATACGCAGTATTTT.

J is TRBJ1-4 and V is TRBV25-1, with 8 bases that match TRBD1. V was clipped by 3 bases and J by 6 bases; unmatched bases: 3. CDR1 MGHDK and CDR2 SYGVNS come from the germline V gene. The CDR3 has 14 residues. CDR3 in DNA: TGTGCCAGCAGTGAGGACAGGGTCGATGAAAAACTGTTTTTT. Translation: CASSEDRVDEKLFF.

The gene calls are TRBV30 and TRBJ2-7; 9 positions agree with TRBD1. Germline V gene data show CDR1 as GTSNPN and CDR2 as SVGIG (reference sequence). Trimming took 2 bases from V and 4 from J; bases not matched to a gene: 3. There are 13 residues in the CDR3. CDR3 DNA sequence: TGTGCCTGGAGTTCTGGGACAGGGTACGAGCAGTACTTC. Amino acids: CAWSSGTGYEQYF.

This chain uses TRBV4-1 with TRBJ2-1; 10 nucleotides line up with TRBD2. V lost 7 bases and J lost 3; bases outside the gene matches: 9. The CDR3 covers 16 residues. Per the germline V gene, CDR1 is MGHRA and CDR2 is YSYEKL. CDR3 nucleotide sequence: TGCGCCAGCATGACCAGGCTAGCGGGAGACTACAATGAGCAGTTCTTC. Amino acids: CASMTRLAGDYNEQFF.

V gene TRBV4-1 combines with J gene TRBJ2-3; 16 positions match TRBD2. The CDR3 consists of 16 residues. With V trimmed by 8 bases and J by 3 bases, 5 bases remained unmatched. Germline V lookup: CDR1 MGHRA, CDR2 YSYEKL. The CDR3 DNA follows: TGCGCCAGCGGGACTAGCGGGAGGGCCGATACAGATACGCAGTATTTT. It encodes CASGTSGRADTDTQYF.

CDR3 in DNA: TGTGCCAGCAGCCTACCATCGGAGGGCCCCCGCGAGCAGTACTTC. Its translation is CASSLPSEGPREQYF. V gene TRBV13 combines with J gene TRBJ2-7, with D possibly TRBD2 on 6 matching bases. Trimming took off 5 bases at V and 6 bases at J, with 20 bases between the two ends. This CDR3 is 15 amino acids long. Germline loops: CDR1 PRHDT, CDR2 FYEKMQ (reference sequence).

The genes are TRBV2 and TRBJ2-7; weak D call: TRBD2 (6 bases). Between the trimmed V and J ends, which lost 1 base and 5 bases, there was a span of 12 bases. The germline V gene encodes CDR1 SNHLY and CDR2 FYNNEI. The CDR3 runs to 14 residues. For the CDR3, the DNA is TGTGCCAGCAGTGAAGTCCAGCGGGCCAACGAGCAGTACTTC. Its protein product is CASSEVQRANEQYF. Full variable domain (remainder filled in from reference TRBV2 and TRBJ2-7): EPEVTQTPSHQVTQMGQEVILRCVPISNHLYFYWYRQILGQKVEFLVSFYNNEISEKSEIFDDQFSVERPDGSNFTLKIRSTKLEDSAMYFCASSEVQRANEQYFGPGTRLTVT.

The rearrangement links TRBV5-4 to TRBJ2-2, with 7 nucleotides matching TRBD1. V was pared by 4 bases and J by 0 bases, with 3 bases of the junction left unmatched. CDR3 length equals 15 residues. Germline lookup yields CDR1 SGHNT and CDR2 YYREEE (reference sequence). The CDR3 nucleotides are TGTGCCAGCAGCCCGGGACAGACGAACACCGGGGAGCTGTTTTTT. Its protein is CASSPGQTNTGELFF.

The V call is TRBV6-6, the J call TRBJ2-7; 7 nucleotides line up with TRBD1. This CDR3 has 16 residues. From germline, CDR1 is MNHNY and CDR2 SVGAGI (reference sequence). V was pared by 6 bases and J by 0 bases, with 11 bases of the junction left unmatched. CDR3 in amino acids: CASSHAPRTGSYEQYF. DNA of the CDR3: TGTGCCAGCAGCCACGCCCCGAGGACAGGCTCCTACGAGCAGTACTTC.

V and J are TRBV11-1 and TRBJ2-7; D is perhaps TRBD2 (6 bases). The CDR3 has 14 amino acids. V lost 5 bases to trimming and J lost 1 base, with 12 bases between them. Germline CDR1 SGHAT, CDR2 FQDESV (reference sequence). The CDR3 nucleotides read TGTGCCAGCAGCGCGGGACTTATTTCCTACGAGCAGTACTTC. Protein sequence: CASSAGLISYEQYF.

V usage is TRBV7-2 and J usage is TRBJ2-5, with 7 bases matching TRBD2. Germline-derived CDR1 and CDR2 are SGHTA and FQGNSA. The CDR3 loop spans 15 amino acids. V was clipped by 1 base and J by 5 bases; unmatched bases: 7. The CDR3 DNA reads as TGTGCCAGCAGCTTAGTTATTTCCGGGGGGGAGACCCAGTACTTC. Residues: CASSLVISGGETQYF.

A single count supports this clone. The chain uses TRBV10-2 and TRBJ2-5; unclear D gene. Germline loops: CDR1 WSHSY, CDR2 SAAADI. With 0 bases removed from V and 5 bases from J, the gap between germline ends came to 19 bases. This CDR3 has 17 amino acids. The CDR3 region has the DNA TGCGCCAGCAGTGAGTCGAGTGTTACCGTAATAGGGGAGACCCAGTACTTC. Protein sequence: CASSESSVTVIGETQYF.

DNA for the CDR3: TGTGCCAGCAATGACAGGGGGTCATCCTATGGCTACACCTTC. Translation gives CASNDRGSSYGYTF. The chain joins TRBV27 to TRBJ1-2; TRBD1 agrees at 9 bases. Unmatched junction bases numbered 7, after V lost 7 bases and J lost 4 bases. The CDR3 loop spans 14 amino acids. CDR1 and CDR2 (germline): MNHEY, SMNVEV (reference sequence).

The V and J genes are TRBV11-2 and TRBJ1-4, with unresolved D. Germline CDR1 and CDR2: SGHAT and FQNNGV. Trimming removed 1 base from V and 8 bases from J, with 11 bases in between. The CDR3 runs 14 residues. CDR3 amino acids: CASSLVGEVEKLFF. CDR3 DNA sequence: TGTGCCAGCAGCTTAGTGGGCGAGGTGGAAAAACTGTTTTTT.

This clone was recorded once. J is TRBJ2-2 and V is TRBV10-3; 11 bases align to TRBD2. J was trimmed by 1 base and V by 3 bases; bases with no gene match: 16. CDR3 size: 21 residues. CDR1 is ENHRY, CDR2 SYGVKD, per germline. This CDR3 is CAISDRVGVEGLAGNTGELFF. CDR3 nucleotides: TGTGCCATCAGTGATCGGGTCGGGGTTGAAGGACTAGCGGGGAACACCGGGGAGCTGTTTTTT.

This rearrangement joins TRBV28 to TRBJ2-7; TRBD1 matches 10 bases. J lost 5 bases, V lost 6 bases, and 10 bases had no gene match. The length of the CDR3 is 15 residues. Germline loops: CDR1 MDHEN, CDR2 SYDVKM. The CDR3 region has the DNA TGTGCCAGCAGCCAAAGGGGACAGGGGTTCAACGAGCAGTACTTC. Protein: CASSQRGQGFNEQYF.

The chain is built from TRBV28 and TRBJ1-1; D is unresolved. The CDR3 has 15 amino acids. Germline loops: CDR1 MDHEN, CDR2 SYDVKM. Trimming removed 8 bases at V and 0 bases at J, with 16 bases between. Here the CDR3 reads CASADGPLMNTEAFF. Written as DNA, the CDR3 is TGTGCCAGCGCCGACGGACCCCTCATGAACACTGAAGCTTTCTTT.

The J gene is TRBJ2-2, the V gene TRBV2; 10 nucleotides align to TRBD2. The CDR3 contains 15 residues. V trimming: 10 bases; J trimming: 7 bases; junction bases outside the gene matches: 12. The germline V gene has CDR1 SNHLY and CDR2 FYNNEI. The DNA for the CDR3 is TGTGCCACCCGGCTAGCGGGAGTGTTAGGCGGGGAGCTGTTTTTT. Translating gives CATRLAGVLGGELFF.

In regard to this clone: The sample has other DNA sequences that encode this CDR3 too. This chain uses TRBV7-9 with TRBJ2-7, with 7 positions matching TRBD2. The CDR3 consists of 16 residues. Germline assignment: CDR1 SEHNR and CDR2 FQNEAQ (reference sequence). With V trimmed by 4 bases and J by 2 bases, 11 bases remained unmatched. Here the CDR3 DNA reads TGTGCCAGCAGCTCTGGGCTAGCGGCGACCCCCTACGAGCAGTACTTC. Translated: CASSSGLAATPYEQYF.

The chain couples TRBV7-9 to TRBJ1-3; D unclear. Trimming left V 5 bases short and J 0 bases short, with 17 bases between. This CDR3 has 17 amino acids. CDR1 and CDR2 (germline): SEHNR, FQNEAQ (reference sequence). In nucleotides, the CDR3 is TGTGCCAGCAGCCCTACCGGCGGGGAAATCTCTGGAAACACCATATATTTT. Translation: CASSPTGGEISGNTIYF. Combining the CDR3 with reference TRBV7-9 and TRBJ1-3 gives the whole variable domain DTGVSQNPRHKITKRGQNVTFRCDPISEHNRLYWYRQTLGQGPEFLTYFQNEAQLEKSRLLSDRFSAERPKGSFSTLEIQRTEQGDSAMYLCASSPTGGEISGNTIYFGEGSWLTVV.

Only one count was recorded for this clone. The CDR3 protein is CASSLVGGLNEQYF. The CDR3 coding sequence is TGTGCCAGCAGCTTGGTGGGAGGGCTTAACGAGCAGTACTTC. This chain uses TRBV11-2 with TRBJ2-7, with TRBD2 identical over 7 bases. CDR1 SGHAT and CDR2 FQNNGV come from the germline V gene. Trimming removed 3 bases from V and 5 bases from J; junction bases left unmatched: 7. This CDR3 is 14 amino acids long.

The gene calls are TRBV7-6 and TRBJ2-7, with 9 nucleotides matching TRBD2. Germline V CDR1 and CDR2: SGHVS, FNYEAQ. This CDR3 comprises 15 residues. Germline trimming cut 7 bases from V and 2 bases from J; bases unmatched to any gene: 9. CDR3 coding DNA: TGTGCCAGCACCATGCTAGCGGGGACCCCCTACGAGCAGTACTTC. It specifies CASTMLAGTPYEQYF.

This chain connects TRBV7-9 to TRBJ1-2; 7 bases map to TRBD1. Germline CDR1 SEHNR, CDR2 FQNEAQ (reference sequence). This CDR3 region has 14 residues. V shed 5 bases and J 1 base; nucleotides not matched to a gene: 4. CDR3 nucleotides: TGTGCCAGCAGCCCGACAGGGTTTAACTATGGCTACACCTTC. It yields the protein CASSPTGFNYGYTF.